These 2 T cell receptor beta chains were sequenced from one sample in a study of blood T cell repertoires in COVID-19. Profiled with immunoSEQ multiplex PCR; TCRdb holds only in-frame clones, not every one. The profile covers 200,000 to 250,000 clones, with 85% to 90% appearing a single time and around 1.4% taken by the ten largest. Sequences were obtained from peripheral blood. The receptors originated from a man between 18 and 29 years old with active or convalescent COVID-19.

The chain combines TRBV24-1 with TRBJ2-1; D call uncertain. Germline CDR1 and CDR2: KGHDR and SFDVKD. The CDR3 contains 13 residues. The V and J ends lost 2 bases and 7 bases respectively, with 8 bases between them. CDR3 region: CATSDYLGNEQFF. In DNA, the CDR3 is TGTGCCACCAGTGATTACCTCGGTAATGAGCAGTTCTTC.

The chain has TRBV11-2 and TRBJ1-2; no firm D call. Germline V lookup: CDR1 SGHAT, CDR2 FQNNGV. V was pared by 6 bases and J by 2 bases, with 7 bases between. The length of the CDR3 is 12 residues. CDR3 DNA sequence: TGTGCCAGCAGTTCTCGGAACTATGGCTACACCTTC. Its protein product is CASSSRNYGYTF.